This T cell receptor beta chain appears in the sequencing data of a study of OX40 agonist ivuxolimab in advanced cancers. Study findings and constraints: At 0.1 to 3.0 mg/kg and by week 6, CD4+ and CD8+ T cells in the blood had expanded clonally. In general, CD8+ T cells held more expanded clones than CD4+ did, on average. In a subset of nonresponders, normalized T-cell clonal expansion was also low.

Comments on this clone: Its antigen is as yet unknown.

The germline V gene encodes CDR1 SEHNR and CDR2 FQNEAQ (reference sequence). V shed 6 bases and J shed 2 bases, with 20 bases lying between them. The CDR3 has 16 residues. Sequenced by immunoSEQ multiplex PCR; TCRdb stores in-frame clones only, minus some. There are about 5,900 clones in the sample; more than 65% occur only once, and approximately 12% lies in the top ten. Autoimmune disease history or systemic immunosuppression led to patient exclusion. This chain uses TRBV7-9 with TRBJ2-7; the D gene could be TRBD1 or TRBD2 (5 bases each). The sample here was CD4+ or CD8+ T cells sorted from blood, taken in a trial of the OX40 agonist ivuxolimab. The sequence was collected from an adult with an advanced solid tumor such as melanoma, head and neck, liver or kidney cancer. The CDR3 reads CASSPPTDLGAYEQYF. The DNA for the CDR3 is TGTGCCAGCAGTCCCCCGACCGACTTGGGGGCCTACGAGCAGTACTTC.